The 23 T cell receptor beta chains reported below all come from one sample, sequenced in a study of blood T cell repertoires in COVID-19. Profiled with immunoSEQ multiplex PCR; TCRdb holds only in-frame clones, not every one. The sample consists of around 42,000 clones, approximately 89% of them appearing once. Specimen: peripheral blood. The receptors stem from a human donor in a cohort sampled during active COVID-19.

The gene calls are TRBV10-3 and TRBJ1-2, with a tentative D call TRBD1 (6 bases). Per germline, CDR1 ENHRY and CDR2 SYGVKD. V lost 5 bases and J 8 bases, leaving 15 bases between the germline ends. CDR3 length: 13 residues. Here the CDR3 reads CAISREGERGYTF. In DNA form, the CDR3 reads TGTGCCATCAGTAGGGAGGGGGAGAGGGGCTACACCTTC.

The gene calls are TRBV10-3 and TRBJ2-1; D is possibly TRBD1 (7 bases). The ends were cut back, 4 bases at V and 6 bases at J, with 13 bases in the middle. This CDR3 contains 14 residues. CDR1 is ENHRY, CDR2 SYGVKD, per germline. The chain's CDR3 is CAISGDRDSNEQFF. CDR3 nucleotide sequence: TGTGCCATCAGTGGAGACAGGGACTCCAATGAGCAGTTCTTC.

The J gene is TRBJ2-3, the V gene TRBV5-1; possible D gene TRBD2, 6 bases. Trimming shortened V by 0 bases and J by 4 bases, and 12 bases separated the two germline ends. This CDR3 is built from 15 residues. Germline lookup yields CDR1 SGHRS and CDR2 YFSETQ. DNA of the CDR3: TGCGCCAGCAGCTTGGAGTCGGGGGAGCCAGATACGCAGTATTTT. Translation: CASSLESGEPDTQYF. Using reference TRBV5-1 and TRBJ2-3 for the parts outside the CDR3, the full variable domain is KAGVTQTPRYLIKTRGQQVTLSCSPISGHRSVSWYQQTPGQGLQFLFEYFSETQRNKGNFPGRFSGRQFSNSRSEMNVSTLELGDSALYLCASSLESGEPDTQYFGPGTRLTVL.

The sample holds one count of this clone. CDR3 sequence reads: CASSGDGTANSPLHF. CDR3 nucleotide sequence: TGTGCCAGCTCAGGTGACGGGACAGCCAATTCACCCCTCCACTTT. This sequence joins TRBV18 and TRBJ1-6; TRBD1 matches at 7 bases. The J segment lost 7 bases and the V segment lost 5 bases, leaving 8 bases of the junction unmatched. The CDR3 runs to 15 residues. CDR1 is KGHSH, CDR2 LQKENI, per germline.

The chain joins TRBV16 to TRBJ1-1, with TRBD1 identical over 9 bases. CDR3 size: 15 residues. J gave up 0 bases and V 4 bases, and 3 bases lay outside the gene matches. The germline CDR1 and CDR2 sequences are KGHSY and FQNENV. The CDR3 loop is CASSLGTGLNTEAFF. The CDR3 region has the DNA TGTGCCAGCAGCCTCGGGACAGGGCTGAACACTGAAGCTTTCTTT.

This clone appeared once. This chain uses TRBV30 with TRBJ1-2; maybe TRBD1 (6 bases). V was cut by 0 bases and J by 11 bases, with 16 bases left in between. Looked up from germline, CDR1 is GTSNPN and CDR2 is SVGIG (reference sequence). CDR3 length: 13 amino acids. CDR3 protein: CAWSVKTGARYTF. The CDR3 DNA is TGTGCCTGGAGTGTAAAGACAGGCGCTAGATACACCTTC.

The rearrangement links TRBV21-1 to TRBJ2-3; the D call of TRBD1 is as the table states it, not checked on the DNA. TRBV21-1 is described as a pseudogene. The CDR3 loop spans 17 amino acids. The DNA of the CDR3 is TGTGCCAGCAGCAAAGACAGTAGGGACAGGGAATCAGATACGCAGTATTTT. It is translated as CASSKDSRDRESDTQYF.

This chain links TRBV7-3 with TRBJ2-3, with D maybe TRBD1 (5 bases). The germline V gene encodes CDR1 SGHTA and CDR2 FQGTGA. Trimming took 5 bases from V and 2 from J, leaving 17 bases between them. The CDR3 covers 16 residues. The CDR3 region has the DNA TGTGCCAGCAGCCTAATCAAACAGGTAAACACAGATACGCAGTATTTT. Protein sequence: CASSLIKQVNTDTQYF. The variable domain in full, with the rest retrieved from reference TRBV7-3 and TRBJ2-3, is GAGVSQTPSNKVTEKGKYVELRCDPISGHTALYWYRQSLGQGPEFLIYFQGTGAADDSGLPNDRFFAVRPEGSVSTLKIQRTERGDSAVYLCASSLIKQVNTDTQYFGPGTRLTVL.

The genes are TRBV7-9 and TRBJ2-7; D possibly corresponds to TRBD2 (6 bases). Germline V gene data show CDR1 as SEHNR and CDR2 as FQNEAQ (reference sequence). Trimming removed 5 bases at V and 7 bases at J, with 15 bases between. The CDR3 covers 13 residues. CDR3 protein: CASSPVVAGEQYF. The CDR3 DNA is TGTGCCAGCAGCCCCGTTGTTGCGGGGGAGCAGTACTTC.

The V and J genes are TRBV6-5 and TRBJ1-1, with TRBD1 matching 11 bases. The CDR3 has 16 amino acids. The germline gives CDR1 MNHEY, CDR2 SVGAGI. The ends lost 4 bases at V and 5 bases at J; junction bases unmatched: 9. As DNA, the CDR3 is TGTGCCAGCAGTTCTCCCGGACAGGGGGCTATTACTGAAGCTTTCTTT. It translates to CASSSPGQGAITEAFF.

The chain links TRBV7-3 to TRBJ1-6; D is ambiguous. CDR3 length: 15 amino acids. Germline V gives CDR1 SGHTA, CDR2 FQGTGA. V was trimmed by 1 base and J by 3 bases, leaving 7 bases between them. The CDR3 coding sequence is TGTGCCAGCAGCTTAAATCCAGGCTATAATTCACCCCTCCACTTT. This codes for CASSLNPGYNSPLHF.

This rearrangement joins TRBV7-2 to TRBJ2-1; 10 positions agree with TRBD1. CDR3 length equals 15 residues. Per germline, CDR1 SGHTA and CDR2 FQGNSA. With V trimmed by 2 bases and J by 5 bases, 3 bases remained unmatched. CDR3 in amino acids: CASSLWDRGNNEQFF. The CDR3 DNA follows: TGTGCCAGCAGCTTATGGGACAGGGGAAACAATGAGCAGTTCTTC.

This clone has a handful of counts. This chain uses TRBV23-1 with TRBJ1-6; D uncertain. TRBV23-1 is flagged as an ORF with uncertain function. V was trimmed by 2 bases and J by 0 bases, leaving 8 bases between them. This CDR3 comprises 16 residues. In nucleotides, the CDR3 is TGCGCCAGCAGTCAAGTACAGAGCTCCTATAATTCACCCCTCCACTTT. Translation: CASSQVQSSYNSPLHF.

The chain uses TRBV5-6 and TRBJ1-3; D possibly corresponds to TRBD1 (6 bases). The V end was cut by 1 base, the J end by 0 bases, with 8 bases between. Germline V CDR1 and CDR2: SGHDT, YYEEEE. The CDR3 is made up of 15 amino acids. The CDR3 protein is CASSLRGFSGNTIYF. The CDR3 DNA reads TGTGCCAGCAGCTTGAGGGGGTTCTCTGGAAACACCATATATTTT.

The chain recombines TRBV4-2 with TRBJ2-1; D might be TRBD2 (6 bases). The CDR3 is 15 residues long. The germline V and J ends were trimmed by 0 bases and 9 bases, with 15 bases remaining between them. Germline CDR1 reads LGHNA; CDR2 reads YNFKEQ. The CDR3 loop reads CASSQDLGSTSEQFF. The DNA for the CDR3 is TGTGCCAGCAGCCAAGATCTCGGGAGCACGAGTGAGCAGTTCTTC.

This chain connects TRBV28 to TRBJ2-6; 10 bases are a match to TRBD1. Germline assignment: CDR1 MDHEN and CDR2 SYDVKM. With 2 bases clipped from V and 4 bases from J, the junction kept 8 bases outside the gene matches. The length of the CDR3 is 18 residues. The CDR3 loop reads CASSLGGQGWSGANVLTF. CDR3 nucleotides: TGTGCCAGCAGTTTAGGGGGACAGGGGTGGTCCGGGGCCAACGTCCTGACTTTC.

This rearrangement joins TRBV4-3 to TRBJ1-2; D not resolved. This CDR3 has 16 residues. Deletions cut 4 bases from V and 8 bases from J, with 23 bases between. The germline CDR1 and CDR2 sequences are LGHNA and YSLEER. CDR3 DNA: TGCGCCAGCAGCCCACTACCGACGGACGCGTCGGGGGGCTACACCTTC. Its translation is CASSPLPTDASGGYTF.

In the case of this clone: One end of the junction varies from germline; a read error may be responsible. The rearrangement uses TRBV6-5 and TRBJ2-7; 8 nucleotides match TRBD1. Germline values: CDR1 MNHEY, CDR2 SVGAGI. This CDR3 has 13 residues. CDR3: CASTRTDRVEPYF. CDR3 sequence (DNA): TGTGCCAGCACCCGAACGGACAGGGTTGAGCCGTACTTC.

The rearrangement uses TRBV9 and TRBJ1-2; TRBD1 agrees at 11 bases. The V gene end was trimmed by 4 bases and the J gene end by 5 bases; junction bases not matched to a gene: 1. Germline loops: CDR1 SGDLS, CDR2 YYNGEE. The CDR3 is made up of 13 amino acids. The CDR3 here is CASSRDRGYGYTF. In DNA, the CDR3 is TGTGCCAGCAGCCGGGACAGGGGGTATGGCTACACCTTC.

The V and J genes are TRBV6-5 and TRBJ1-3, with D perhaps TRBD1 (5 bases). Germline V gene sequence: CDR1 MNHEY, CDR2 SVGAGI. This CDR3 is 14 amino acids long. Trimming took off 7 bases at V and 3 bases at J, with 13 bases between the two ends. CDR3 bases: TGTGCCAGCACCCCAGGGAAGGTTGGAAACACCATATATTTT. Translated: CASTPGKVGNTIYF.

CDR3 bases: TGTGCCAGCAGCGTAGCTTGGGGCACCACTGGAAACACCATATATTTT. As protein: CASSVAWGTTGNTIYF. This chain connects TRBV9 to TRBJ1-3; D possibly corresponds to TRBD1 (5 bases). The V gene's germline CDR1 is SGDLS and CDR2 YYNGEE. This CDR3 has 16 residues. V shed 0 bases and J shed 2 bases, with 12 bases lying between them.

Notes on this clone: Other DNA sequences from this sample encode an identical CDR3 as well. V gene TRBV18 combines with J gene TRBJ1-1; D is possibly TRBD1 (5 bases). CDR3 length: 14 amino acids. Trimming removed 3 bases at V and 2 bases at J, with 10 bases between. CDR1 is KGHSH, CDR2 LQKENI, per germline. CDR3 coding DNA: TGTGCCAGCTCACCGGGTGGGGCAAACACTGAAGCTTTCTTT. This gives the protein CASSPGGANTEAFF.

J is TRBJ1-3 and V is TRBV2; no reliable D call. Deletions cut 7 bases from V and 4 bases from J, with 8 bases between. Germline V gene sequence: CDR1 SNHLY, CDR2 FYNNEI. The CDR3 loop spans 12 amino acids. DNA of the CDR3: TGTGCCAGCAATCTAGCGGGAAACACCATATATTTT. Translating it yields CASNLAGNTIYF.